A single sample is the source of the 20 T cell receptor beta chains below, sequenced in a study of T cells in narcolepsy. Using immunoSEQ multiplex PCR, the repertoire was profiled, and TCRdb retains in-frame clones only, with some absent. The sample yields under 35,000 clones, around 75% seen once. Sequences were obtained from CD45RA- memory CD4+ T cells from PBMCs. These receptors were collected from a human donor with narcolepsy.

The chain has TRBV6-5 and TRBJ2-1; 9 bases match TRBD1. CDR1 MNHEY and CDR2 SVGAGI come from the germline V gene. V was clipped by 7 bases and J by 7 bases; unmatched bases: 5. This CDR3 has 13 residues. CDR3 sequence reads: CASKGQGRNEQFF. CDR3 DNA: TGTGCCAGCAAAGGACAGGGGAGGAATGAGCAGTTCTTC.

The J gene is TRBJ2-7, the V gene TRBV9; D not resolved. Trimming stripped 0 bases from V and 0 bases from J, with 7 bases between. CDR3 length: 14 residues. The germline gives CDR1 SGDLS, CDR2 YYNGEE. CDR3: CASSVASSSYEQYF. As DNA, the CDR3 is TGTGCCAGCAGCGTAGCGAGTTCCTCCTACGAGCAGTACTTC.

The chain couples TRBV5-1 to TRBJ1-2; D gene ambiguous. CDR3 length: 12 residues. CDR1 is SGHRS and CDR2 is YFSETQ in the germline V gene. V lost 4 bases and J 4 bases, leaving 8 bases between the germline ends. The DNA of the CDR3 is TGCGCCAGCAGCACGGAGGGCTATGGCTACACCTTC. It is translated as CASSTEGYGYTF.

This chain joins TRBV11-2 and TRBJ1-1; no clear D gene. Germline CDR1 and CDR2: SGHAT and FQNNGV. The V end was cut by 0 bases, the J end by 3 bases, with 11 bases between. The CDR3 runs 15 residues. The CDR3 spells CASSLESGVHTEAFF. The DNA for the CDR3 is TGTGCCAGCAGCTTAGAGAGCGGGGTACACACTGAAGCTTTCTTT.

V is TRBV7-3 and J is TRBJ2-1, with 11 bases aligning to TRBD2. Trimming cost V 4 bases and J 3 bases; bases outside gene matches: 2. CDR1 is SGHTA and CDR2 is FQGTGA in the germline V gene. The CDR3 loop spans 15 amino acids. The DNA of the CDR3 is TGTGCCAGCAGCTCCGGACTAGCGGGCTACAATGAGCAGTTCTTC. As protein: CASSSGLAGYNEQFF.

This clone was counted once. The chain combines TRBV5-7 with TRBJ2-5; 10 bases align to TRBD1. TRBV5-7 is treated as an ORF (open reading frame) with a function not yet certain. The CDR3 extends over 14 amino acids. V gave up 1 base and J gave up 5 bases; unmatched junction bases: 2. CDR3 in DNA: TGTGCCAGCAGCTTGCCGGGACAGGGGGAGACCCAGTACTTC. It codes for CASSLPGQGETQYF.

V is TRBV9 and J is TRBJ1-2; D not certain. Germline lookup yields CDR1 SGDLS and CDR2 YYNGEE. Trimming shortened V by 7 bases and J by 4 bases, and 23 bases separated the two germline ends. The length of the CDR3 is 16 residues. The CDR3 region is CASGDQGKGAGYGYTF. CDR3 sequence (DNA): TGTGCCAGCGGCGACCAAGGGAAGGGAGCAGGCTATGGCTACACCTTC.

The chain carries TRBV7-8 and TRBJ1-2; 9 bases align to TRBD1. The V and J ends lost 5 bases and 4 bases, in that order; junction bases with no gene match: 11. In germline, CDR1 is SGHVS, CDR2 FQNEAQ. CDR3 length: 16 amino acids. CDR3 loop: CASSPRGQGMTYGYTF. The CDR3 DNA follows: TGTGCCAGCAGCCCCAGAGGACAGGGGATGACCTATGGCTACACCTTC.

The CDR3 loop is CASSGAPGGTDTQYF. The CDR3 coding sequence is TGTGCCAGCAGCGGCGCCCCCGGAGGGACAGATACGCAGTATTTT. This chain links TRBV11-3 with TRBJ2-3, with D possibly TRBD2 on 6 matching bases. Trimming shortened V by 5 bases and J by 3 bases, and 15 bases separated the two germline ends. The CDR3 totals 15 residues. The germline V gene encodes CDR1 SGHNT and CDR2 YENEEA.

This chain joins TRBV6-6 and TRBJ2-5, with D uncertain. The J call may be faulty, since TRBJ2-7 better matches the DNA end. The CDR3 totals 13 residues. Germline-derived CDR1 and CDR2 are MNHNY and SVGAGI (reference sequence). CDR3 residues: CASSPPGVREQYF. CDR3 DNA sequence: TGTGCCAGCAGTCCCCCAGGAGTGCGCGAGCAGTACTTC.

V is TRBV29-1 and J is TRBJ1-1; D might be TRBD1 (5 bases). Deletions cut 3 bases from V and 7 bases from J, with 9 bases between. The CDR3 sequence is 11 residues long. The germline CDR1 and CDR2 sequences are SQVTM and ANQGSEA. The CDR3 loop is CSVDRVSEAFF. The CDR3 nucleotides read TGCAGCGTTGACAGGGTCAGTGAAGCTTTCTTT.

V gene TRBV19 combines with J gene TRBJ2-3; D may be TRBD2 (6 bases). The V gene lost 5 bases and the J gene lost 8 bases, with 11 bases spanning the gap. This CDR3 contains 12 residues. Germline CDR1 and CDR2: LNHDA and SQIVND (reference sequence). The CDR3 sequence is CASSGTGVTQYF. The CDR3 bases are TGTGCCAGTAGTGGGACTGGTGTTACGCAGTATTTT. The full variable domain, rest sourced from reference TRBV19 and TRBJ2-3, is DGGITQSPKYLFRKEGQNVTLSCEQNLNHDAMYWYRQDPGQGLRLIYYSQIVNDFQKGDIAEGYSVSREKKESFPLTVTSAQKNPTAFYLCASSGTGVTQYFGPGTRLTVL.

The chain links TRBV11-2 to TRBJ2-3; the match to TRBD2 covers 9 bases. CDR1 is SGHAT, CDR2 FQNNGV, per germline. The CDR3 has 15 residues. The V segment lost 3 bases and the J segment 4 bases; nucleotides outside the gene matches: 5. DNA of the CDR3: TGTGCCAGCAGCTTTAGCGGGAGAAAGGCAGATACGCAGTATTTT. Encoded protein: CASSFSGRKADTQYF. The complete variable domain, with remaining parts taken from reference TRBV11-2 and TRBJ2-3, reads EAGVAQSPRYKIIEKRQSVAFWCNPISGHATLYWYQQILGQGPKLLIQFQNNGVVDDSQLPKDRFSAERLKGVDSTLKIQPAKLEDSAVYLCASSFSGRKADTQYFGPGTRLTVL.

The chain is built from TRBV27 and TRBJ2-7; maybe TRBD2 (6 bases). The CDR3 loop spans 13 amino acids. Deletions cut 4 bases from V and 4 bases from J, with 11 bases between. Germline V lookup: CDR1 MNHEY, CDR2 SMNVEV (reference sequence). The CDR3 sequence is CASSSGLLYEQYF. In nucleotides, the CDR3 is TGTGCCAGCAGTTCGGGACTTTTATACGAGCAGTACTTC.

A few counts support this clone. The rearrangement links TRBV5-6 to TRBJ1-1, with D tentatively TRBD1 (5 bases). The CDR3 is made up of 13 amino acids. Trimming left V 5 bases short and J 4 bases short, with 12 bases between. From germline, CDR1 is SGHDT and CDR2 YYEEEE. CDR3 bases: TGTGCCAGCAGAGGAATGGGGGGCACTGAAGCTTTCTTT. Translation gives CASRGMGGTEAFF.

The genes are TRBV4-2 and TRBJ1-2; D might be TRBD1 (6 bases). Germline V CDR1 and CDR2: LGHNA, YNFKEQ. V lost 0 bases and J lost 0, with 8 bases in between. This CDR3 contains 15 residues. In DNA form, the CDR3 reads TGTGCCAGCAGCCAAGAGCCAGGGGCTAACTATGGCTACACCTTC. Amino acids: CASSQEPGANYGYTF.

This rearrangement joins TRBV2 to TRBJ2-5; D gene uncertain. The J call may be wrong; the DNA end is better matched by TRBJ2-7. Germline-derived CDR1 and CDR2 are SNHLY and FYNNEI. The CDR3 is 10 amino acids. CDR3: CASDNREQYF. The CDR3 DNA reads TGTGCCAGCGATAACCGCGAGCAGTACTTC.

V gene TRBV4-2 combines with J gene TRBJ2-3; 7 bases are a match to TRBD2. The CDR3 contains 16 residues. The ends lost 1 base at V and 2 bases at J; junction bases unmatched: 6. Germline V gene sequence: CDR1 LGHNA, CDR2 YNFKEQ. This CDR3 reads CASSQVSAGVTDTQYF. DNA of the CDR3: TGTGCCAGCAGCCAAGTCTCCGCGGGAGTCACAGATACGCAGTATTTT.

This sequence joins TRBV19 and TRBJ1-1; weak D call: TRBD1 (6 bases). Germline-derived CDR1 and CDR2 are LNHDA and SQIVND (reference sequence). With 3 bases removed from V and 1 base from J, the gap between germline ends came to 9 bases. This CDR3 spans 14 amino acids. Here the CDR3 reads CASSMIGGNTEAFF. As DNA, the CDR3 is TGTGCCAGTAGTATGATAGGGGGGAACACTGAAGCTTTCTTT.

The chain couples TRBV7-9 to TRBJ2-7; 7 nucleotides agree with TRBD2. The CDR3 consists of 17 residues. V gave up 5 bases and J gave up 4 bases; unmatched junction bases: 17. CDR1 SEHNR and CDR2 FQNEAQ come from the germline V gene (reference sequence). The CDR3 nucleotides are TGTGCCAGCAGCCCCCCAAGGCTAGGCGGGAGAGTATACGAGCAGTACTTC. Its protein product is CASSPPRLGGRVYEQYF.